This entry lists 6 T cell receptor beta chains sequenced from one sample in a study of blood T cells in healthy people across ages. Combining a sample-barcoded 5' primer with a J-beta primer mix, a second PCR ran for about 7 to 11 cycles. Each CDR3 protein is one row after TCRdb ran MiXCR on the 5' RACE reads. Found here are about 650,000 distinct CDR3 sequences, approximately 29% of them singletons; the top ten hold less than 20%. Sequencing input: blood. Every receptor here comes from a woman aged 80 or over in good health.

On this clonotype: Here the CDR3 omits its conserved ending phenylalanine or tryptophan, so a read error is the likely source. The limits of the CDR3 on the DNA are not certain, so only TCRdb's listed CDR3 is given. The rearrangement links TRBV4-1 to TRBJ2-1. Germline CDR1 is MGHRA and CDR2 is YSYEKL. The CDR3 totals 15 residues, both ends included. The CDR3 loop reads CASSPPRGYGYTFGS.

Regarding this clonotype: This may come from a read error, since a much larger clone is one base off. The V call is TRBV12-3 or TRBV12-4, the J call TRBJ1-1; 7 nucleotides line up with TRBD1. The CDR3 is 14 amino acids. With 7 bases clipped from V and 1 base from J, the junction kept 6 bases outside the gene matches. The DNA for the CDR3 is TGTGCCAGCACCCCAGGACAGGAGAACACTGAAGCTTTCTTT. It is translated as CASTPGQENTEAFF.

The chain joins TRBV6-5 to TRBJ2-7, with 9 bases matching TRBD1. With V trimmed by 6 bases and J by 6 bases, 6 bases remained unmatched. This CDR3 has 13 amino acids. Per the germline V gene, CDR1 is MNHEY and CDR2 is SVGAGI. The CDR3 reads CASRRDRVGEQYF. Written as DNA, the CDR3 is TGTGCCAGCAGGCGGGACAGGGTGGGCGAGCAGTACTTC.

This clonotype was detected many times. The chain couples TRBV9 to TRBJ2-3; TRBD2 aligns across 9 bases. J lost 1 base, V lost 3 bases, and 3 bases had no gene match. The length of the CDR3 is 15 residues. CDR1 is SGDLS, CDR2 YYNGEE, per germline. The CDR3 DNA is TGTGCCAGCAGCGGAATAGCGGGGGGCACAGATACGCAGTATTTT. It codes for CASSGIAGGTDTQYF.

The chain joins TRBV12-3 or TRBV12-4 to TRBJ2-1; D call uncertain. V lost 1 base, J lost 12 bases, and 7 bases lay in between. This CDR3 is 11 amino acids long. This CDR3 reads CASSLGPGQFF. DNA for the CDR3: TGTGCCAGCAGTTTAGGGCCAGGGCAGTTCTTC.

This clonotype was detected ten times or more. The chain has TRBV29-1 and TRBJ1-2; 10 bases agree with TRBD1. Germline values: CDR1 SQVTM, CDR2 ANQGSEA. The junction had 3 bases not matched to a gene; V was cut back by 4 bases and J by 7 bases. CDR3 length: 12 amino acids. Written as DNA, the CDR3 is TGCAGCGTTGGACAGGGGGCAGGTGGCTACACCTTC. Translation gives CSVGQGAGGYTF. The full variable domain, rest sourced from reference TRBV29-1 and TRBJ1-2, is SAVISQKPSRDICQRGTSLTIQCQVDSQVTMMFWYRQQPGQSLTLIATANQGSEATYESGFVIDKFPISRPNLTFSTLTVSNMSPEDSSIYLCSVGQGAGGYTFGSGTRLTVV.